The present T cell receptor (beta chain) was sequenced within a study of blood T cell repertoires in COVID-19. The germline V gene has CDR1 SGHTA and CDR2 FQGTGA. J lost 3 bases, V lost 2 bases, and 6 bases had no gene match. CDR3 length: 15 amino acids. The data were produced by immunoSEQ multiplex PCR, yet TCRdb's version contains in-frame clones alone and is incomplete. Here the sample spans around 300,000 clones, around 87% being singletons. Those enrolled in Seattle joined during active infection and were followed longitudinally afterward. V is TRBV7-3 and J is TRBJ1-1, with 7 bases matching TRBD1. This sequence originates from a woman aged 40 to 55 with COVID-19, enrolled during active disease. Sequenced input: peripheral blood. This chain's CDR3 is CASSLVAGGDTEAFF. As DNA, the CDR3 is TGTGCCAGCAGCTTAGTGGCAGGGGGAGACACTGAAGCTTTCTTT.